This TCR beta chain came from a study of blood T cell repertoires in COVID-19. Sequencing was performed with immunoSEQ multiplex PCR; in TCRdb, only in-frame clones are kept and a portion is missing. The repertoire holds 30,000 to 45,000 clones, with 75% to 90% as singletons. The V end was cut by 6 bases, the J end by 2 bases, with 18 bases between. This CDR3 has 16 amino acids. Per germline, CDR1 MNHNY and CDR2 SVGAGI (reference sequence). What was sequenced was peripheral blood. The chain joins TRBV6-6 to TRBJ2-3; D may be TRBD1 (6 bases). The clonotype was recovered from a human donor in a cohort sampled during active COVID-19. CDR3 in amino acids: CASRNEGEYVTDTQYF. CDR3 in DNA: TGTGCCAGCAGGAACGAGGGGGAATACGTCACAGATACGCAGTATTTT.